The T cell receptor beta chain under discussion was sequenced for a study of beta chain features in type 1 diabetes. Findings of the study overall: Shorter TCRB CDR3s, moderately but significantly so, marked every one of the four CD4+ subsets in Type 1 diabetes patients. PCR might pick shorter templates more often, in the same way for patients and controls. Naive, central memory and Treg TCRB repertoires appeared more alike in patients than in healthy donors.

Averaging about 120 mL, one heparinised blood draw was given by each donor. Cell sorting via CD45RO/CCR7/CD25/CD127/CD95/CD27 was performed to obtain CD4+ naive, central memory, regulatory and stem cell-like memory cells. For this clone: Its specificity is not known.

This CDR3 is built from 13 residues. Looked up from germline, CDR1 is SGHVS and CDR2 is FQNEAQ. V lost 5 bases to trimming and J lost 6 bases, with 13 bases between them. TCRB transcripts that were expressed got sequenced, as all of the isolated RNA had been reverse transcribed. This table comes from immunoSEQ multiplex PCR, and its TCRdb copy is limited to in-frame clones, with some not included. The table lists about 740,000 clones, around an eighth of them singletons. The gene calls are TRBV7-8 and TRBJ2-5; the D is unclear. The source material was naive CD4+ T cells from blood. The source of this sequence is a young man with type 1 diabetes. CDR3 sequence reads: CASSPASSQTQYF. The CDR3 bases are TGTGCCAGCAGCCCCGCCAGTAGCCAGACCCAGTACTTC.